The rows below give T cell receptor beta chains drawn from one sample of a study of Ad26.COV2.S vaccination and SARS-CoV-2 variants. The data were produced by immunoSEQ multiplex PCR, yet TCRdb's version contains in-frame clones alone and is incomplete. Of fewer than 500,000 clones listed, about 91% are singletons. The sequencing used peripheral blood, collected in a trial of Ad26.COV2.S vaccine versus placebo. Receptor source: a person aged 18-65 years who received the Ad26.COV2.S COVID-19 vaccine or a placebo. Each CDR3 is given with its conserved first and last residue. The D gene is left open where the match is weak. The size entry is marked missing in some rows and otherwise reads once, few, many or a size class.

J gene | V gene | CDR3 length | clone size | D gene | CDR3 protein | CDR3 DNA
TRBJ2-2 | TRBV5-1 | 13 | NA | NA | CASSLVRAGELFF | TGCGCCAGCAGCTTGGTGAGGGCCGGGGAGCTGTTTTTT
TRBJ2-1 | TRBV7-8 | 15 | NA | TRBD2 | CASSRSGSSYNEQFF | TGTGCCAGCAGCCGTAGCGGGAGCTCCTACAATGAGCAGTTCTTC
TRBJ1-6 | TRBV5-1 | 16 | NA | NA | CASSLGQRASGSPLHF | TGCGCCAGCAGCTTGGGACAGCGAGCCTCGGGTTCACCCCTCCACTTT
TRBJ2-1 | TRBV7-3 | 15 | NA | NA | CASSPSWGQVNEQFF | TGTGCCAGCAGTCCCTCGTGGGGGCAAGTGAATGAGCAGTTCTTC
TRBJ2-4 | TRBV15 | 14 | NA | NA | CATSRDRLKNIQYF | TGTGCCACCAGCAGAGATCGCCTGAAAAACATTCAGTACTTC
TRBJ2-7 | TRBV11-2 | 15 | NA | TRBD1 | CASSDSWDRAYEQYF | TGTGCCAGCAGCGACAGTTGGGACAGAGCCTACGAGCAGTACTTC
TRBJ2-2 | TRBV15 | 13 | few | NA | CATMGRNTGELFF | TGTGCCACCATGGGACGGAACACCGGGGAGCTGTTTTTT
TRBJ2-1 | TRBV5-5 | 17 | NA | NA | CASSPARGALMGNEQFF | TGTGCCAGCAGCCCCGCCCGGGGAGCCTTAATGGGAAATGAGCAGTTCTTC
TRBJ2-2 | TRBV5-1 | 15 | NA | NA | CASRETGSNTGELFF | TGCGCCAGCAGGGAAACAGGTTCGAACACCGGGGAGCTGTTTTTT
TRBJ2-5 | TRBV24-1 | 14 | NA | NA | CATSDPGYSETQYF | TGTGCCACCAGTGATCCCGGGTATTCAGAGACCCAGTACTTC
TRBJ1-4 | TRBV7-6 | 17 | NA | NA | CASSLGGGSSGLEKLFF | TGTGCCAGCAGCTTAGGGGGGGGTTCCAGTGGGTTGGAAAAACTGTTTTTT
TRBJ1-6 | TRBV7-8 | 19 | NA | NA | CASSLDFGRGLYLNSPLHF | TGTGCCAGCAGCTTAGATTTTGGGAGGGGCTTGTATTTGAATTCACCCCTCCACTTT
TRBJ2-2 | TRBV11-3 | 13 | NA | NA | CASSLSRTGELFF | TGTGCCAGCAGCTTGAGTAGGACCGGGGAGCTGTTTTTT
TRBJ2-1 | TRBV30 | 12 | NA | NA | CASGWEGDEQFF | TGTGCCTCCGGTTGGGAGGGGGATGAGCAGTTCTTC
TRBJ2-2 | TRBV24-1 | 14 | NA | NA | CATSDLGGPGELFF | TGTGCCACCAGTGATTTGGGAGGTCCCGGGGAGCTGTTTTTT
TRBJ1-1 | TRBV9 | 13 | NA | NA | CASSVATDTEAFF | TGTGCCAGCAGCGTAGCAACGGACACTGAAGCTTTCTTT
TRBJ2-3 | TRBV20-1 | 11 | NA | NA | CSAYSPDTQYF | TGCAGTGCCTATAGCCCAGATACGCAGTATTTT
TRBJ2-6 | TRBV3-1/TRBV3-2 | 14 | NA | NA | CATVPFFWANVLTF | TGTGCCACTGTGCCGTTCTTCTGGGCCAACGTCCTGACTTTC
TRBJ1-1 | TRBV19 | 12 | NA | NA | CASIGGASMAFF | TGTGCCAGTATTGGGGGGGCGAGTATGGCTTTCTTT
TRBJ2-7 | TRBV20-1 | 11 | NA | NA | CSARDGTGQNF | TGCAGTGCTAGAGATGGGACGGGGCAAAACTTC
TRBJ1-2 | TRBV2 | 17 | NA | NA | CASSVPLLDSTNYGYTF | TGTGCCAGCAGTGTACCCCTTTTGGATAGTACTAACTATGGCTACACCTTC
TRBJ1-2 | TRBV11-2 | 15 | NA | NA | CASSPGALNQYGYTF | TGTGCCAGCAGCCCCGGAGCCCTTAATCAGTATGGCTACACCTTC
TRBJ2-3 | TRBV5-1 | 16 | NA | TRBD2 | CASSFGTSGMGGTQYF | TGCGCCAGCAGCTTTGGGACTAGCGGGATGGGCGGTACGCAGTATTTT
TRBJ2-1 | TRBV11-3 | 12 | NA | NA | CASSTRSHEQFF | TGTGCCAGCAGCACTAGGAGTCATGAGCAGTTCTTC
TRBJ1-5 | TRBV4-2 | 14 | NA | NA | CASSQDRDSQPQHF | TGTGCCAGCAGCCAAGATCGGGACTCTCAGCCCCAGCATTTT
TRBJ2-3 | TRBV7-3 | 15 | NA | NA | CASSLMGVPSDTQYF | TGTGCCAGCAGCTTAATGGGTGTTCCCTCGGATACGCAGTATTTT
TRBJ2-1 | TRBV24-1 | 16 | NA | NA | CATSAGDRGSYNEQFF | TGTGCCACCAGTGCTGGGGACCGGGGCTCCTACAATGAGCAGTTCTTC
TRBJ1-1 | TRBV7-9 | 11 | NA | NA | CASSHNTEAFF | TGTGCCAGCAGCCACAACACTGAAGCTTTCTTT
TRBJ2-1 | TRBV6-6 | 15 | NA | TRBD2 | CASSYGGVSYNEQFF | TGTGCCAGCAGTTACGGGGGGGTGTCCTACAATGAGCAGTTCTTC
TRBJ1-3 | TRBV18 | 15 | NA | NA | CASSPRQGAGNTIYF | TGTGCCAGCTCACCACGGCAAGGGGCTGGAAACACCATATATTTT
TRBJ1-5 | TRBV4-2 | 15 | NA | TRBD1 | CASSQGRDRGQPQHF | TGTGCCAGCAGCCAAGGGCGGGACAGGGGACAGCCCCAGCATTTT